The 25 T cell receptor beta chains below were found in one sample sequenced in a study of blood T cell repertoires in COVID-19. Here immunoSEQ multiplex PCR was the method, and the copy in TCRdb shows in-frame clones only, minus some. The sample carries about 130,000 clones, 84% recorded once. Material for sequencing was peripheral blood. The receptor source for this set is a woman aged 25-40 years who had recovered from COVID-19.

V usage is TRBV5-1 and J usage is TRBJ2-1, with 7 bases that match TRBD1. From germline, CDR1 is SGHRS and CDR2 YFSETQ. The ends lost 3 bases at V and 7 bases at J; junction bases unmatched: 1. This CDR3 contains 12 residues. This CDR3 is CASSSQGNEQFF. The CDR3 DNA follows: TGCGCCAGCAGCTCACAGGGGAATGAGCAGTTCTTC.

This chain connects TRBV6-1 to TRBJ2-5, with D hard to call. The CDR3 loop spans 15 amino acids. The V gene's germline CDR1 is MNHNS and CDR2 SASEGT. Trimming stripped 0 bases from V and 5 bases from J, with 13 bases between. The CDR3 DNA reads as TGTGCCAGCAGTGAAGCGCTCAGTAGCCGGGAGACCCAGTACTTC. Its translation is CASSEALSSRETQYF.

The rearrangement joins TRBV7-3 to TRBJ2-1; 7 bases align to TRBD1. The CDR3 length is 15 residues. With 3 bases clipped from V and 3 bases from J, the junction kept 5 bases outside the gene matches. Germline lookup yields CDR1 SGHTA and CDR2 FQGTGA. CDR3 sequence: CASSFRQGDYNEQFF. CDR3 nucleotide sequence: TGTGCCAGCAGCTTCCGACAGGGAGACTACAATGAGCAGTTCTTC.

The V call is TRBV4-2, the J call TRBJ2-7; 14 nucleotides match TRBD2. With V trimmed by 4 bases and J by 2 bases, 7 bases remained unmatched. The germline V gene encodes CDR1 LGHNA and CDR2 YNFKEQ. This CDR3 spans 17 amino acids. The CDR3 nucleotides read TGTGCCAGCAGCCCCTCGACTAGCGGGAGGGCAACCTACGAGCAGTACTTC. Translating it yields CASSPSTSGRATYEQYF.

The rearrangement joins TRBV6-1 to TRBJ2-1, with TRBD1 matching over 10 bases. CDR3 length: 15 residues. With 2 bases clipped from V and 8 bases from J, the junction kept 6 bases outside the gene matches. Looked up from germline, CDR1 is MNHNS and CDR2 is SASEGT. CDR3 protein: CASSEWRQGADEQFF. DNA for the CDR3: TGTGCCAGCAGTGAATGGAGACAGGGGGCGGATGAGCAGTTCTTC.

The chain combines TRBV4-1 with TRBJ2-1; D uncertain. The length of the CDR3 is 16 residues. V shed 4 bases and J shed 4 bases, with 17 bases lying between them. The germline CDR1 and CDR2 sequences are MGHRA and YSYEKL. The CDR3 protein is CASSLEIALQYNEQFF. The DNA of the CDR3 is TGCGCCAGCAGCCTGGAGATTGCCCTTCAATACAATGAGCAGTTCTTC.

This clone was seen only a few times. The rearrangement links TRBV12-3 or TRBV12-4 to TRBJ2-7; the D gene is possibly TRBD1 (5 bases). There are 12 residues in the CDR3. V shed 6 bases and J shed 6 bases, with 12 bases lying between them. The CDR3 loop is CASSSDSPEQYF. The CDR3 DNA follows: TGTGCCAGCAGCTCCGACAGCCCCGAGCAGTACTTC.

This clone was observed a single time. This sequence joins TRBV6-1 and TRBJ1-2; D might be TRBD1 (5 bases). Germline V gene data show CDR1 as MNHNS and CDR2 as SASEGT. The CDR3 totals 16 residues. With 0 bases removed from V and 4 bases from J, the gap between germline ends came to 15 bases. The DNA for the CDR3 is TGTGCCAGCAGTGAAGCCAGGGTATCTCTCGTCTATGGCTACACCTTC. Its protein product is CASSEARVSLVYGYTF.

The chain joins TRBV6-5 to TRBJ2-7; TRBD1 aligns across 8 bases. The CDR3 extends over 14 amino acids. After removal of 4 bases from V and 4 bases from J, the junction contained 6 bases not matched to a gene. Germline V CDR1 and CDR2: MNHEY, SVGAGI. The CDR3 sequence: CASSSGQGFYEQYF. The CDR3 region has the DNA TGTGCCAGCAGTTCAGGACAGGGATTTTACGAGCAGTACTTC.

J is TRBJ1-2 and V is TRBV19; no clear D. Trimming cost V 3 bases and J 6 bases, with 11 bases left between them. The CDR3 has 13 amino acids. Germline values: CDR1 LNHDA, CDR2 SQIVND (reference sequence). DNA for the CDR3: TGTGCCAGTAGTATGGCGGGTGGGAATGGCTACACCTTC. This translates into CASSMAGGNGYTF.

The rearrangement uses TRBV18 and TRBJ1-2, with D possibly matching TRBD1 (5 bases). The CDR3 is 14 residues long. Trimming pared 3 bases from V and 2 bases from J, leaving 10 bases between. Per the germline V gene, CDR1 is KGHSH and CDR2 is LQKENI. CDR3 residues: CASSPARGNYGYTF. The CDR3, as DNA: TGTGCCAGCTCACCGGCTCGGGGGAACTATGGCTACACCTTC. Complete variable domain (other parts from reference TRBV18 and TRBJ1-2): NAGVMQNPRHLVRRRGQEARLRCSPMKGHSHVYWYRQLPEEGLKFMVYLQKENIIDESGMPKERFSAEFPKEGPSILRIQQVVRGDSAAYFCASSPARGNYGYTFGSGTRLTVV.

The chain recombines TRBV5-1 with TRBJ2-7; 7 bases map to TRBD1. Germline lookup yields CDR1 SGHRS and CDR2 YFSETQ. CDR3 size: 15 residues. V gave up 4 bases and J gave up 0 bases; unmatched junction bases: 7. The CDR3: CASSKGTDFSYEQYF. The CDR3 bases are TGCGCCAGCAGCAAGGGGACAGACTTCTCCTACGAGCAGTACTTC. Filled out from reference TRBV5-1 and TRBJ2-7, the complete variable domain reads KAGVTQTPRYLIKTRGQQVTLSCSPISGHRSVSWYQQTPGQGLQFLFEYFSETQRNKGNFPGRFSGRQFSNSRSEMNVSTLELGDSALYLCASSKGTDFSYEQYFGPGTRLTVT.

In its sample, this clone was seen once. This chain links TRBV4-2 with TRBJ2-1; no clear D. Germline V gene sequence: CDR1 LGHNA, CDR2 YNFKEQ. The CDR3 extends over 13 amino acids. Trimming shortened V by 1 base and J by 5 bases, and 6 bases separated the two germline ends. The CDR3 coding sequence is TGTGCCAGCAGCCAAGTCTCTCACAATGAGCAGTTCTTC. This gives the protein CASSQVSHNEQFF.

The genes are TRBV7-3 and TRBJ2-2; D uncertain. V shed 0 bases and J shed 8 bases, with 19 bases lying between them. The germline gives CDR1 SGHTA, CDR2 FQGTGA. The CDR3 covers 17 residues. CDR3 in DNA: TGTGCCAGCAGCTTAACCCCCCAGCAGGCCGAAACAGGGGAGCTGTTTTTT. It is translated as CASSLTPQQAETGELFF.

In this sample, this clone turned up once. The chain couples TRBV27 to TRBJ2-2; 8 bases are shared with TRBD1. With V trimmed by 8 bases and J by 1 base, 12 bases remained unmatched. Germline V gives CDR1 MNHEY, CDR2 SMNVEV (reference sequence). The CDR3 has 17 amino acids. CDR3 nucleotides: TGTGCCAGCTTTTTCGCCTCCGGGACAGGGAACACCGGGGAGCTGTTTTTT. Translation: CASFFASGTGNTGELFF.

The CDR3 nucleotides read TGTGCCAGCAGTTACTCGGGACTCACCTACAATGAGCAGTTCTTC. Translating gives CASSYSGLTYNEQFF. V is TRBV6-5 and J is TRBJ2-1; TRBD2 might be the D (6 bases). V dropped 0 bases and J dropped 2 bases, with 8 bases sitting between them. This CDR3 is 15 amino acids long. Germline lookup yields CDR1 MNHEY and CDR2 SVGAGI.

The chain links TRBV6-5 to TRBJ1-3, with D perhaps TRBD1 (6 bases). The V end was cut by 5 bases, the J end by 1 base, with 9 bases between. CDR1 MNHEY and CDR2 SVGAGI come from the germline V gene. This CDR3 has 14 amino acids. This CDR3 is CASSHRESGNTIYF. The CDR3 DNA reads TGTGCCAGCAGTCACAGGGAATCTGGAAACACCATATATTTT.

This clone came up once. The CDR3 spells CASSLTVQNGPYYGYTF. As DNA, the CDR3 is TGTGCCAGCAGCCTGACAGTGCAGAATGGACCATACTATGGCTACACCTTC. This rearrangement joins TRBV6-7 to TRBJ1-2; D is possibly TRBD1 (5 bases). TRBV6-7 qualifies as an ORF whose function is uncertain. The CDR3 sequence is 17 residues long. Trimming left V 6 bases short and J 3 bases short, with 23 bases between.

The chain is built from TRBV21-1 and TRBJ1-1; the table's D call, TRBD1, has no DNA check behind it. TRBV21-1 is a pseudogene locus. The CDR3 consists of 14 residues. DNA for the CDR3: TGTGCCAGCAGCAAAACAGGGGACCCGACTGAAGCTTTCTTT. Its protein product is CASSKTGDPTEAFF.

This clone was picked up a small number of times. This chain links TRBV6-5 with TRBJ2-7; 12 bases agree with TRBD2. Per the germline V gene, CDR1 is MNHEY and CDR2 is SVGAGI. With V trimmed by 2 bases and J by 2 bases, 4 bases remained unmatched. The CDR3 extends over 16 amino acids. Here the CDR3 DNA reads TGTGCCAGCAGTTACAGGACTAGCGGGAAGGCCTACGAGCAGTACTTC. This sequence encodes CASSYRTSGKAYEQYF.

The chain has TRBV6-5 and TRBJ1-3, with D uncertain. The CDR3 runs 14 residues. V was clipped by 6 bases and J by 0 bases, with 9 bases between them. CDR1 MNHEY and CDR2 SVGAGI come from the germline V gene. CDR3 loop: CASRRPDSGNTIYF. The CDR3 coding sequence is TGTGCCAGCAGGAGGCCCGACTCTGGAAACACCATATATTTT.

This clone was detected many times. The rearrangement joins TRBV7-9 to TRBJ1-4; maybe TRBD1 (6 bases). V lost 5 bases and J lost 6, with 16 bases in between. The CDR3 spans 15 residues. CDR1 SEHNR and CDR2 FQNEAQ come from the germline V gene (reference sequence). CDR3 in amino acids: CASSHRDGMDEKLFF. The CDR3 nucleotides are TGTGCCAGCAGCCACAGGGATGGGATGGATGAAAAACTGTTTTTT.

The sample holds a few counts of this clone. The chain employs TRBV15 and TRBJ2-3; tentative D call: TRBD2 (6 bases). CDR1 and CDR2 from the germline V gene are LNHNV and YYDKDF (reference sequence). The CDR3 length is 15 residues. Between the trimmed V and J ends, which lost 8 bases and 0 bases, there was a span of 15 bases. DNA of the CDR3: TGTGCCACCCAACCCGGAGGGCCGAGCACAGATACGCAGTATTTT. This translates into CATQPGGPSTDTQYF. Variable domain in full (rest from reference TRBV15 and TRBJ2-3): DAMVIQNPRYQVTQFGKPVTLSCSQTLNHNVMYWYQQKSSQAPKLLFHYYDKDFNNEADTPDNFQSRRPNTSFCFLDIRSPGLGDTAMYLCATQPGGPSTDTQYFGPGTRLTVL.

This clone was recorded at least ten times. The chain has TRBV7-8 and TRBJ1-1; D is perhaps TRBD1 (5 bases). Trimming left V 1 base short and J 10 bases short, with 16 bases between. This CDR3 region has 14 residues. Germline values: CDR1 SGHVS, CDR2 FQNEAQ. The CDR3 loop is CASSLDGASGGAFF. DNA of the CDR3: TGTGCCAGCAGCTTAGATGGGGCCTCGGGAGGAGCTTTCTTT.

The chain is built from TRBV19 and TRBJ2-7; 10 bases fit TRBD1. CDR1 is LNHDA, CDR2 SQIVND, per germline (reference sequence). This CDR3 is built from 14 residues. V lost 10 bases, J lost 1 base, and 7 bases stayed unmatched. CDR3 sequence reads: CATKLGQGSYEQYF. CDR3 sequence (DNA): TGTGCCACCAAACTGGGACAGGGGTCCTACGAGCAGTACTTC.